This entry features one T cell receptor (beta chain) sequence. Its antigen remains undetermined. The input lacks base qualities; no much larger clone sits a single base away. The time point label here, explained by the study, means: late sampling 161 to 241 days after vaccination in three convalescent patients. Positive SARS-CoV-2 PCR tests in the convalescent patients dated from March to December 2020, before Alpha, Beta and Delta variants emerged in the United States. PBMCs were separated from whole blood using Ficoll-Paque Plus gradient centrifugation and then either used fresh or cryopreserved at -140C. This sample was taken from a study of vaccination and CD4 T cells after COVID-19 (dated by TCRdb to 2022 to 2024). For the study in its entirety: Every convalescent patient had a positive nasal swab PCR test for SARS-CoV-2, with mild disease in 9 or 10 patients and severe disease in one. A few convalescent patients gave samples both early after vaccination (day 14) and late after vaccination (days 161 to 241). Two doses of either the Pfizer-BioNTech BNT162b2 vaccine (n=8) or the Moderna mRNA-1273 vaccine (n=2) were administered to participants. In over 8 COVID-19 convalescent patients and a handful of infection-naive healthy vaccine recipients, the spike-specific CD4+ TCR repertoire before mRNA vaccination was compared with the repertoire after mRNA vaccination. Post-COVID blood samples from convalescent patients were collected a median of approximately 100 days after diagnosis, with a range of about 35 to 161 days. The convalescent cohort included six males and four females, with two Hispanic individuals, seven Caucasians, two Asians and one multiracial person. Post-vaccine blood samples were taken a median of about 70 days after the second vaccine dose, with a range of about 13 to 241 days.

The library came from PCR. Sequencing relied on an Illumina iSeq 100. As for the authors' bioinformatics: Non-productive sequences were filtered out, and CDR3s that did not start with C, did not end with F or W, or were shorter than 7 amino acids were discarded. Levenshtein distances (stringdist) and unrooted phylogenetic trees (ape) in R version 3.6.1 were used to assess CDR3 homology. TCRdb cleaned the public reads at Q25 with fastp, built clones with MiXCR and kept in-frame beta chains. Entries are consolidated by CDR3 protein sequence, retaining the most common genes and DNA. None of the V and J calls come from the authors' own analysis; TCRdb made them. This sample is represented by around 30,000 distinct CDR3 sequences; approximately 49% of them were singletons. Jointly, the top ten make up approximately 6% of the sample. The V end gives up 3 bases and the J end 4 bases, leaving 12 bases in the junction not matched to a gene. According to the germline V gene, CDR1 reads SGHVS and CDR2 reads FNYEAQ. Taken from cysteine to phenylalanine, the CDR3 has 17 residues. Just CDR3 DNA is preserved here, 51 bases in frame from base 1.

Beyond this particular receptor, the publication reports: Of the vaccine-specific clones in convalescent patients, 304 of 307, or nearly all, reacted only to SARS-CoV-2 spike and did not cross-react with common cold coronaviruses. In convalescent patients, a median roughly 87% of post-vaccine SARS-CoV-2-reactive clones were detected only after vaccination, suggesting vaccine-specific priming. Although the median number of SARS-CoV-2-reactive clonotypes went up from fewer than 25 after infection to 35 to 40 after vaccination, the increase was not significant. The study included relatively few convalescent patients and did not analyze early timepoints after natural infection.

This TCR was sampled from a human donor who had recovered from COVID-19. The chain was built from TRBV7-6 and TRBJ2-1, and 7 junction bases match TRBD2. Sequencing was performed on CD4+ T cells from blood, taken about 7 months after SARS-CoV-2 vaccination. The CDR3 region: CASSLKTSPTAYNEQFF. The DNA sequence reads TGTGCCAGCAGCTTGAAGACTAGCCCGACAGCGTACAATGAGCAGTTCTTC.